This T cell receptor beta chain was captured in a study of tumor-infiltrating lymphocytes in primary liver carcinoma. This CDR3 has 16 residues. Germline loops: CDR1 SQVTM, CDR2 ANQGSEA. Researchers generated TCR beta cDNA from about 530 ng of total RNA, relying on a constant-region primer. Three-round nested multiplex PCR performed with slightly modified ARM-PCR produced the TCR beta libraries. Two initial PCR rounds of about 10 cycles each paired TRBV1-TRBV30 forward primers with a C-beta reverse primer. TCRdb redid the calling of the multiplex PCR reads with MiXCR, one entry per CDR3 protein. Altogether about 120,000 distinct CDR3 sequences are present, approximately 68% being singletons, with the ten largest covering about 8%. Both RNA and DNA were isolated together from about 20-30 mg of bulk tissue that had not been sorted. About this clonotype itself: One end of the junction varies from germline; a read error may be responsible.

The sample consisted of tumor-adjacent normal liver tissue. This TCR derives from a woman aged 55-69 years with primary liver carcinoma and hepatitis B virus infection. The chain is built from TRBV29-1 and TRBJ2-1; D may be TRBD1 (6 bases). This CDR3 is CSVVSGRARGYNELFF. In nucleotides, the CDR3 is TGCAGCGTTGTGTCGGGAAGGGCCAGGGGATACAATGAGCTGTTCTTC.